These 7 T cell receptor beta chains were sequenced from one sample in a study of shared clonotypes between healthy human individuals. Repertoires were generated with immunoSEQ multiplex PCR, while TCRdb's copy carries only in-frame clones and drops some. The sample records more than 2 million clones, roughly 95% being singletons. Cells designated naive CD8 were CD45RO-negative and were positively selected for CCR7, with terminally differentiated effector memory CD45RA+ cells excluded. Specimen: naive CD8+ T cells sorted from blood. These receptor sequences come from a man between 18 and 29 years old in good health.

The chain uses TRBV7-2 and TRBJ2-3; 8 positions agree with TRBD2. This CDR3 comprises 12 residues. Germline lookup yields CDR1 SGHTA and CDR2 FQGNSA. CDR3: CAQGLVTDTQYF. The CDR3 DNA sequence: TGTGCACAGGGACTAGTCACAGATACGCAGTATTTT.

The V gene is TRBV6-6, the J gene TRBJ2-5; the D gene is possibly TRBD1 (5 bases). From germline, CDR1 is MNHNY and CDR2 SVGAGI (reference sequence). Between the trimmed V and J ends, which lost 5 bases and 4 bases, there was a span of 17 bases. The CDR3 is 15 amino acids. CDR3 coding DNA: TGTGCCAGCAGTCAACCGCAGGGTGGTCTAGAGACCCAGTACTTC. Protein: CASSQPQGGLETQYF.

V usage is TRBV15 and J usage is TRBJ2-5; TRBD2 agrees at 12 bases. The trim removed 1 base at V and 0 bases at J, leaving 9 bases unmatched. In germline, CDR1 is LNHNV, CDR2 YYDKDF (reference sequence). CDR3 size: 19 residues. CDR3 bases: TGTGCCACCAGCAGAGGATGGGTTGGACTAGCGGGAAACCAAGAGACCCAGTACTTC. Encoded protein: CATSRGWVGLAGNQETQYF.

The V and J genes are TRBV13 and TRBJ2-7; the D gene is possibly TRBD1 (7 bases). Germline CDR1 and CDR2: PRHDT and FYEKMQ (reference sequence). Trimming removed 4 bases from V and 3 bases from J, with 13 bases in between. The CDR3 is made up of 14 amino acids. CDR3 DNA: TGTGCCAGCAGCTCAGGGGGGACAGACTACGAGCAGTACTTC. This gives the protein CASSSGGTDYEQYF.

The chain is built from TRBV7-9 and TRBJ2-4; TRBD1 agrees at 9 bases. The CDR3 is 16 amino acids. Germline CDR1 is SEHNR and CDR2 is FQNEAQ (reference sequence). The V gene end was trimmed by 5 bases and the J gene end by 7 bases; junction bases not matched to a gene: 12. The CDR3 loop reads CASSPTLDRGENIQYF. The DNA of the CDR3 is TGTGCCAGCAGCCCTACCCTGGACAGGGGAGAGAACATTCAGTACTTC. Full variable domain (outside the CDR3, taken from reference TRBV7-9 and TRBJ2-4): DTGVSQNPRHKITKRGQNVTFRCDPISEHNRLYWYRQTLGQGPEFLTYFQNEAQLEKSRLLSDRFSAERPKGSFSTLEIQRTEQGDSAMYLCASSPTLDRGENIQYFGAGTRLSVL.

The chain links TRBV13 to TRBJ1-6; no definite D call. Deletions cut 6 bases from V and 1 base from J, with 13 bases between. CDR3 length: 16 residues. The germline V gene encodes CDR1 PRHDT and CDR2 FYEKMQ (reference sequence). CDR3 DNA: TGTGCCAGCAGTCTCGAGGGTGAATCCTATAATTCACCCCTCCACTTT. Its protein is CASSLEGESYNSPLHF.

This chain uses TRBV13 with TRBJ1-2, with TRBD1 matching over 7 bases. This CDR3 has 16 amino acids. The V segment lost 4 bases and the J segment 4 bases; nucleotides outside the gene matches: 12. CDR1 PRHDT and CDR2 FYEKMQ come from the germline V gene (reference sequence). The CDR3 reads CASSSYPGQALYGYTF. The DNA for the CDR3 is TGTGCCAGCAGCTCTTATCCAGGACAGGCCCTCTATGGCTACACCTTC.